This T cell receptor (beta chain) is drawn from a study of early T cells in non-severe SARS-CoV-2 infection. This clonotype was observed many times. Individual cDNA molecules received unique molecular identifiers during library preparation. TCRdb recomputed calls from the 5' RACE reads with MiXCR, one row per CDR3 protein. The table lists 86,000 or so distinct CDR3 sequences, around 6% of them singletons. The sequenced material came from whole blood. This TCR came from an adult who was a healthcare worker with PCR-confirmed SARS-CoV-2 infection or an uninfected control (not recorded which).

CDR3 protein: CASRGTGRNEQFF. The CDR3 nucleotides are TGTGCCAGCAGGGGGACAGGGAGAAATGAGCAGTTCTTC. V usage is TRBV27 and J usage is TRBJ2-1; TRBD1 aligns across 9 bases. CDR1 MNHEY and CDR2 SMNVEV come from the germline V gene (reference sequence). The CDR3 is 13 amino acids. V lost 6 bases and J lost 7; bases outside the gene matches: 4.